The rows below give T cell receptor beta chains drawn from one sample of a study of cytomegalovirus exposure and HLA in healthy donors. Produced via immunoSEQ multiplex PCR; TCRdb's table is partial and in-frame only. The sample contains about 120,000 clones, about 80% of which appear only once. Input material: PBMCs. These receptors all stem from a woman between 40 and 55 years old in good health and CMV-seropositive. CDR3s include the opening cysteine and the closing phenylalanine or tryptophan. A D gene is named only where the DNA matches it firmly. Size tells how often a clone was seen (once, few, many) or the class of an expanded clone, and some rows leave it out.

.	.	TRBJ2-1	TRBV19	CASSMGGQSYNEQFF	TGTGCCAGTAGTATGGGTGGACAGAGCTACAATGAGCAGTTCTTC
.	.	TRBJ2-2	TRBV4-3	CASSQDPVAPGELFF	TGCGCCAGCAGCCAAGATCCCGTAGCCCCCGGGGAGCTGTTTTTT
TRBD2	.	TRBJ2-4	TRBV4-3	CASSQDSGGMKVAKNIQYF	TGCGCCAGCAGCCAAGATTCGGGAGGCATGAAGGTTGCCAAAAACATTCAGTACTTC
TRBD1	.	TRBJ2-1	TRBV27	CASSSSGGEQFF	TGTGCCAGCAGTTCCTCAGGGGGCGAGCAGTTCTTC
.	.	TRBJ1-1	TRBV5-3	CARRPIGQKNTEAFF	TGTGCCAGAAGGCCTATTGGACAAAAGAACACTGAAGCTTTCTTT
TRBD2	.	TRBJ2-5	TRBV6-1	CASSSGGAGETQYF	TGTGCCAGCAGTAGCGGGGGGGCCGGAGAGACCCAGTACTTC
TRBD1	.	TRBJ2-1	TRBV27	CASSPWTGPYNEQFF	TGTGCCAGCAGTCCCTGGACAGGCCCCTACAATGAGCAGTTCTTC
.	.	TRBJ1-2	TRBV19	CASRAEATSYGYTF	TGTGCCAGTAGAGCAGAGGCCACCTCCTATGGCTACACCTTC
.	once	TRBJ1-2	TRBV5-6	CASSLMADYGYTF	TGTGCCAGCAGCTTGATGGCAGACTATGGCTACACCTTC
.	few	TRBJ1-1	TRBV6-4	CASSAEWNTEAFF	TGTGCCAGCAGTGCGGAGTGGAACACTGAAGCTTTCTTT
TRBD1	.	TRBJ2-5	TRBV7-3	CASSGTGGQETQYF	TGTGCCAGCAGCGGGACAGGGGGCCAAGAGACCCAGTACTTC
.	once	TRBJ1-1	TRBV11-1	CASSSLPSGTEAFF	TGTGCCAGCAGCTCTCTCCCTTCAGGCACTGAAGCTTTCTTT
TRBD1	few	TRBJ2-7	TRBV7-8	CASRPLQGVLDYEQYF	TGTGCCAGCAGGCCTTTACAGGGGGTATTAGACTACGAGCAGTACTTC
.	.	TRBJ2-3	TRBV7-9	CASSSYSQTSTDTQYF	TGTGCCAGCAGCTCCTACAGCCAAACTAGCACAGATACGCAGTATTTT
.	.	TRBJ1-4	TRBV18	CASSPGQNEKLFF	TGTGCCAGCTCACCGGGACAAAATGAAAAACTGTTTTTT
.	.	TRBJ2-4	TRBV10-1	CASSGSALAKNIQYF	TGCGCCAGCAGTGGTAGTGCCTTAGCCAAAAACATTCAGTACTTC
TRBD2	.	TRBJ2-2	TRBV7-9	CASIKGGSNIGGELFF	TGTGCCAGTATCAAGGGCGGGAGCAACATTGGCGGGGAGCTGTTTTTT
TRBD1	.	TRBJ1-2	TRBV29-1	CSVISQGYGYTF	TGCAGCGTTATTTCACAGGGGTATGGCTACACCTTC
.	.	TRBJ1-2	TRBV20-1	CSASQGRTF	TGCAGTGCTAGCCAGGGGCGCACCTTC
.	once	TRBJ1-4	TRBV9	CASSVATSVGEGKLFF	TGTGCCAGCAGCGTAGCTACCTCGGTAGGGGAGGGGAAACTGTTTTTT
TRBD2	.	TRBJ2-7	TRBV2	CASREGLVAYEQYF	TGTGCCAGCAGAGAGGGACTAGTAGCCTACGAGCAGTACTTC
TRBD2	.	TRBJ2-7	TRBV27	CASSLSQAGGPYEQYF	TGTGCCAGCAGTTTATCACAAGCGGGAGGTCCCTACGAGCAGTACTTC
.	.	TRBJ1-3	TRBV6-6	CASSPRQETPGNTIYF	TGTGCCAGCAGTCCCCGACAGGAAACTCCTGGAAACACCATATATTTT
TRBD2	.	TRBJ2-7	TRBV19	CASSRTSGGPYEQYF	TGTGCCAGTAGTCGAACTAGCGGGGGGCCCTACGAGCAGTACTTC
.	.	TRBJ2-7	TRBV14	CASSQVYEQYF	TGTGCCAGCAGCCAAGTATACGAGCAGTACTTC
.	.	TRBJ1-1	TRBV9	CASSVGGTANTEAFF	TGTGCCAGCAGCGTAGGCGGGACGGCGAACACTGAAGCTTTCTTT
TRBD2	.	TRBJ2-1	TRBV5-1	CASSFRVAGSYNEQFF	TGCGCCAGCAGCTTCCGAGTAGCGGGCTCCTACAATGAGCAGTTCTTC
.	.	TRBJ1-2	TRBV5-1	CASSFGEYGYTF	TGCGCCAGCAGCTTCGGAGAGTATGGCTACACCTTC
.	.	TRBJ1-3	TRBV5-6	CASRLQGSGNTIYF	TGTGCCAGCAGATTACAGGGTTCTGGAAACACCATATATTTT
.	few	TRBJ1-3	TRBV5-6	CASSLRWAPASGNTIYF	TGTGCCAGCAGCTTGAGGTGGGCTCCGGCCTCTGGAAACACCATATATTTT
TRBD1	.	TRBJ2-2	TRBV7-2	CASSLRGRGRGELFF	TGTGCCAGCAGCTTAAGGGGGCGAGGCCGCGGGGAGCTGTTTTTT
TRBD1	.	TRBJ1-2	TRBV5-1	CASSLEGAHGYTF	TGCGCCAGCAGCTTGGAGGGGGCGCACGGCTACACCTTC
.	.	TRBJ1-2	TRBV4-1	CASSLPQLSEYGYTF	TGCGCCAGCAGCCTCCCTCAACTCAGCGAGTATGGCTACACCTTC
TRBD1	.	TRBJ1-5	TRBV19	CASFGTAREPQHF	TGTGCCAGTTTCGGGACAGCCAGGGAGCCCCAGCATTTT
TRBD1	.	TRBJ2-7	TRBV5-1	CASSPMGQASYEQYF	TGCGCCAGCAGCCCGATGGGACAGGCCTCCTACGAGCAGTACTTC
.	few	TRBJ2-3	TRBV5-6	CASSLMSTTISSTDTQYF	TGTGCCAGCAGCCTGATGTCCACTACAATTTCTAGCACAGATACGCAGTATTTT
.	once	TRBJ1-1	TRBV6-5	CASSYSRFGNTEAFF	TGTGCCAGCAGTTACTCGAGATTTGGTAACACTGAAGCTTTCTTT
TRBD2	few	TRBJ2-1	TRBV11-1	CASSLGTRGYNEQFF	TGTGCCAGCAGCTTGGGGACTAGGGGCTACAATGAGCAGTTCTTC
.	once	TRBJ2-5	TRBV6-1	CASSEAGGETQYF	TGTGCCAGCAGTGAAGCAGGGGGAGAGACCCAGTACTTC
TRBD2	few	TRBJ2-7	TRBV29-1	CSVDISGGHEQYF	TGCAGCGTTGATATTAGCGGGGGCCACGAGCAGTACTTC
.	once	TRBJ2-5	TRBV13	CASSLGGARSRGGETQYF	TGTGCCAGCAGCTTAGGGGGAGCGCGTTCTCGTGGAGGGGAGACCCAGTACTTC
TRBD2	.	TRBJ2-3	TRBV4-3	CASSQDAGRPSDTQYF	TGCGCCAGCAGCCAAGATGCCGGGAGGCCCTCAGATACGCAGTATTTT
TRBD2	.	TRBJ2-7	TRBV5-1	CASSLTGGTTYEQYF	TGCGCCAGCAGCTTGACTGGGGGGACTACCTACGAGCAGTACTTC
TRBD1	.	TRBJ1-5	TRBV29-1	CSVSSDRNQPQHF	TGCAGCGTTTCCTCGGACAGGAATCAGCCCCAGCATTTT
.	.	TRBJ2-2	TRBV25-1	CASSGLRGTGELFF	TGTGCCAGCAGTGGACTCCGGGGGACCGGGGAGCTGTTTTTT
.	.	TRBJ2-2	TRBV9	CASSVAWRLTNTGELFF	TGTGCCAGCAGCGTAGCTTGGAGACTGACGAACACCGGGGAGCTGTTTTTT
.	.	TRBJ1-6	TRBV27	CASSLSLGGSYNSPLHF	TGTGCCAGCAGTTTAAGCTTAGGGGGCTCCTATAATTCACCCCTCCACTTT
.	.	TRBJ2-7	TRBV27	CATGRNSVPYEQYF	TGTGCCACAGGGAGGAACAGCGTCCCCTACGAGCAGTACTTC
.	.	TRBJ2-4	TRBV5-4	CASSLVRTVAKNIQYF	TGTGCCAGCAGCTTGGTGCGGACAGTAGCCAAAAACATTCAGTACTTC
.	.	TRBJ1-1	TRBV27	CASSLSRVDTEAFF	TGTGCCAGCAGTTTATCACGGGTGGACACTGAAGCTTTCTTT
TRBD1	.	TRBJ2-2	TRBV5-4	CASSILQGAENTGELFF	TGTGCCAGCAGCATCTTACAGGGGGCGGAAAACACCGGGGAGCTGTTTTTT
.	.	TRBJ2-3	TRBV4-3	CASSRRGSTDTQYF	TGCGCCAGCAGCCGTAGGGGGTCCACTGATACGCAGTATTTT
TRBD2	.	TRBJ2-5	TRBV7-7	CASSLVSTGGPETQYF	TGTGCTAGCAGCTTAGTATCAACGGGGGGGCCTGAGACCCAGTACTTC
TRBD1	.	TRBJ2-1	TRBV5-8	CASSLGTGGAGSLNEQFF	TGTGCCAGCAGCTTAGGGACAGGGGGCGCGGGTAGTTTGAATGAGCAGTTCTTC
TRBD2	few	TRBJ2-3	TRBV7-2	CASSLAAGAYSTDTQYF	TGTGCCAGCAGCTTAGCGGCGGGAGCTTATAGCACAGATACGCAGTATTTT
.	.	TRBJ2-2	TRBV7-2	CASSLAGGLNTGELFF	TGTGCCAGCAGCTTAGCCGGGGGACTGAACACCGGGGAGCTGTTTTTT
TRBD2	.	TRBJ2-3	TRBV5-5	CASSLDSGEGTDTQYF	TGTGCCAGCAGCTTGGATAGCGGGGAGGGCACAGATACGCAGTATTTT